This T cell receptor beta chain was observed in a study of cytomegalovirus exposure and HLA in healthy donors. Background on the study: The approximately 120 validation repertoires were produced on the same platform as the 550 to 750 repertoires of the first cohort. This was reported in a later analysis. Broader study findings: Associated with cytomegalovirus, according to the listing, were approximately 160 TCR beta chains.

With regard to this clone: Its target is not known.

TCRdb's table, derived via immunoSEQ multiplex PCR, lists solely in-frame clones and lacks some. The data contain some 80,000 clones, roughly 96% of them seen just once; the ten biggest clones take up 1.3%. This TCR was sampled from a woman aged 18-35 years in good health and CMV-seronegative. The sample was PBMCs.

The CDR3: CSVVTESVWEGLDEQFF. The CDR3 DNA follows: TGCAGCGTTGTCACGGAAAGTGTGTGGGAGGGCCTTGATGAGCAGTTCTTC. V is TRBV29-1 and J is TRBJ2-1; TRBD2 matches at 7 bases. This CDR3 region has 17 residues. V lost 4 bases and J lost 8; bases outside the gene matches: 20. Germline V gene sequence: CDR1 SQVTM, CDR2 ANQGSEA.